These T cell receptor beta chains were read from a single sample in a study of T cell repertoires in cytomegalovirus infection. A single record per CDR3 protein comes from TCRdb applying MiXCR to the reads. This sample has about 740,000 distinct CDR3 sequences, with 35% found just once. Input material: PBMCs. The origin of the receptors is a human donor in good health (CMV status not recorded). Some clones in this sample may be carry-over from other donors' samples. Each CDR3 is given with its conserved first and last residue. The D gene is left open where the match is weak. Not all rows give a size; the values are once, few, many and, for expanded clones, a class.

V: TRBV30; length: 12; D: NA; size: NA; J: TRBJ1-4; DNA: TGTGCCTGGAGTGGCAGGAATGAAAAAATGTTTTTT; CDR3: CAWSGRNEKMFF
V: TRBV19; length: 16; D: NA; size: NA; J: TRBJ1-4; DNA: TGTGCCAGTAGCCAGAGGCTCGTGAAGAAAAATGAAAAACTGTTTTTT; CDR3: CASSQRLVKKNEKLFF
V: TRBV19; length: 15; D: NA; size: NA; J: TRBJ1-1; DNA: TGTGCCAGTAGTATAACGGCAGGCCTGAACACTGAAGCTTTCTTT; CDR3: CASSITAGLNTEAFF
V: TRBV4-2; length: 16; D: TRBD2; size: once; J: TRBJ2-2; DNA: TGTGCCAGCAGCCCGGGGCGGGGGGCCGACACCGGGGAGCTGTTTTTT; CDR3: CASSPGRGADTGELFF
V: TRBV6-6; length: 20; D: TRBD1; size: NA; J: TRBJ2-7; DNA: TGTGCCAGCAGTTACTCGAGTTCGTTGTCGGGACAGGGATATTTCTACGAGCAGTACTTC; CDR3: CASSYSSSLSGQGYFYEQYF
V: TRBV5-6; length: 16; D: NA; size: NA; J: TRBJ1-1; DNA: TGTGCCAGCAGCCCTCACCCCGCGGGGGCGAACACTGAAGCTTTCTTT; CDR3: CASSPHPAGANTEAFF
V: TRBV7-6; length: 13; D: NA; size: many; J: TRBJ2-7; DNA: TGTGCCAGCAGCCCCAATTGGGGTCACGAGCAGTACTTC; CDR3: CASSPNWGHEQYF
V: TRBV10-3; length: 13; D: NA; size: NA; J: TRBJ2-5; DNA: TGTGCCACCTGTCCGGGAGTGGAAGAGACCCAGTACTTC; CDR3: CATCPGVEETQYF
V: TRBV5-4; length: 16; D: NA; size: NA; J: TRBJ2-5; DNA: TGTGCCATCATTTTTGAGTATCGGCAGGGAGGCGAGCCCCAATACTTC; CDR3: CAIIFEYRQGGEPQYF
V: TRBV19; length: 16; D: NA; size: many; J: TRBJ1-1; DNA: TGTGCCAGTAGTATCCCCGACCGGACGGGGTACACTGAAGCTTTCTTT; CDR3: CASSIPDRTGYTEAFF
V: TRBV7-6; length: 13; D: NA; size: many; J: TRBJ2-7; DNA: TGTGCCAGCAGCCCTACAGGGCCCCCCGAGCAGTACTTC; CDR3: CASSPTGPPEQYF
V: TRBV27; length: 14; D: NA; size: few; J: TRBJ2-7; DNA: TGTGCCAGCAGTTTATCGATGTCCCCCTACGAGCAGTACTTC; CDR3: CASSLSMSPYEQYF
V: TRBV9; length: 15; D: NA; size: once; J: TRBJ1-6; DNA: TGTGCCAGCAGCGCACAGGGTAGGGGTAATTCACCCCTCCACTTT; CDR3: CASSAQGRGNSPLHF
V: TRBV9; length: 15; D: NA; size: NA; J: TRBJ2-7; DNA: TGTGCCAGCAGCGTAGCGGCGGCAGGGTCGGAAGAGCAGTACTTC; CDR3: CASSVAAAGSEEQYF
V: TRBV7-6; length: 15; D: NA; size: many; J: TRBJ1-1; DNA: TGTGCCAGCAGCTTAGATTTAGACAAGAACACTGAAGCTTTCTTT; CDR3: CASSLDLDKNTEAFF
V: TRBV5-6; length: 14; D: NA; size: few; J: TRBJ2-1; DNA: TGTGCCAGCAGCTTGGTCGGGACATCAAATGAGCAGTTCTTC; CDR3: CASSLVGTSNEQFF
V: TRBV28; length: 12; D: NA; size: NA; J: TRBJ2-4; DNA: TGTGCCAGCACCGTGGGACGAGACATTCAGTACTTC; CDR3: CASTVGRDIQYF
V: TRBV7-6; length: 15; D: NA; size: few; J: TRBJ1-5; DNA: TGTGCCAGCAGCCCGGGGACGTATAGCAATCAGCCCCAGCATTTT; CDR3: CASSPGTYSNQPQHF
V: TRBV20-1; length: 14; D: NA; size: NA; J: TRBJ2-5; DNA: TGCAGTGCTAGAGGCGGGCACAGAGCAGAGACCCAGTACTTC; CDR3: CSARGGHRAETQYF
V: TRBV19; length: 15; D: TRBD2; size: once; J: TRBJ2-3; DNA: TGTGCCATTACTCGGCGGGAGTTTTTTACATATACGCAGTATTTT; CDR3: CAITRREFFTYTQYF
V: TRBV6-5; length: 14; D: NA; size: NA; J: TRBJ1-6; DNA: TGTGCCAGCAGAAACAGGGCGGAAAGTTCACCCCGCCACTTT; CDR3: CASRNRAESSPRHF
V: TRBV7-6; length: 17; D: NA; size: few; J: TRBJ1-1; DNA: TGTGCCAGCAGCTTAGATGGATACCCGACCAAGAACACTGAAGCTTTCTTT; CDR3: CASSLDGYPTKNTEAFF
V: TRBV7-4; length: 16; D: TRBD1; size: NA; J: TRBJ1-5; DNA: TGTGCCAGCAGCGACTCCACGGGACAGGGCAATCAGCCCCAGCATTTT; CDR3: CASSDSTGQGNQPQHF
V: TRBV29-1; length: 13; D: TRBD1; size: NA; J: TRBJ1-1; DNA: TGCAGCGTTGCGGGACAGCGGAACACTGAAGCTTTCTTT; CDR3: CSVAGQRNTEAFF
V: TRBV7-6; length: 16; D: NA; size: NA; J: TRBJ2-3; DNA: TGTGCCAGCAGCTTAGGCAGGGGCCTTAGCACAGATACGCAGTATTTT; CDR3: CASSLGRGLSTDTQYF
V: TRBV7-9; length: 13; D: TRBD1; size: few; J: TRBJ1-1; DNA: TGTGCCAGCAGCCTGACAGGGGGCCCTGAAGCTTTCTTT; CDR3: CASSLTGGPEAFF
V: TRBV20-1; length: 14; D: NA; size: NA; J: TRBJ1-2; DNA: TGCAGTGCTACGGTCCCGGGAGAGAACTATGGCTACACCTTC; CDR3: CSATVPGENYGYTF
V: TRBV7-8; length: 16; D: NA; size: NA; J: TRBJ2-1; DNA: TGTGCCAGCAGCTTAATCTCTGGGAACCACGGCGGTGAGCAGTTCTTC; CDR3: CASSLISGNHGGEQFF
V: TRBV28; length: 17; D: NA; size: NA; J: TRBJ2-7; DNA: TGTGCCAGCAGCCCTTGGCCGGAGACAGACGGACTCTACGAGCAGTACTTC; CDR3: CASSPWPETDGLYEQYF
V: TRBV25-1; length: 15; D: NA; size: NA; J: TRBJ2-5; DNA: TGTGCCAGCAGTGAACCCTGGACAGAACAAGAGACCCAGTACTTC; CDR3: CASSEPWTEQETQYF
V: TRBV10-2; length: 15; D: NA; size: NA; J: TRBJ1-2; DNA: TGCGCCAGCAGTGAGTTTAGGACAGCTAACTATGGCTACACCTTC; CDR3: CASSEFRTANYGYTF
V: TRBV7-2; length: 14; D: TRBD1; size: NA; J: TRBJ1-5; DNA: TGTGCCAGCAGCTCTGACAGGGGGCCTCAGCCCCAGCATTTT; CDR3: CASSSDRGPQPQHF
V: TRBV5-4; length: 16; D: TRBD2; size: few; J: TRBJ2-5; DNA: TGTGCCAGCAGCTCCCGTAGCGGGAGTGAGCAAGAGACCCAGTACTTC; CDR3: CASSSRSGSEQETQYF
V: TRBV5-6; length: 14; D: NA; size: few; J: TRBJ2-2; DNA: TGTGCCAGCAGCTCCGCCGGTGGGCCCGGGGAGCTGTTTTTT; CDR3: CASSSAGGPGELFF
V: TRBV6-5; length: 15; D: TRBD1; size: few; J: TRBJ2-5; DNA: TGTGCCAGCAGTTACGCGGTGGGGACAGTAGAGACCCAGTACTTC; CDR3: CASSYAVGTVETQYF
V: TRBV28; length: 15; D: NA; size: NA; J: TRBJ2-5; DNA: TGTGCCAGCAAGTTCGGGGTAGCGGTCCAAGAGACCCAGTACTTC; CDR3: CASKFGVAVQETQYF
V: TRBV19; length: 12; D: NA; size: NA; J: TRBJ2-3; DNA: TGTGCCAGTAGTATAGTGACAGGTGCGCAGTATTTT; CDR3: CASSIVTGAQYF
V: TRBV2; length: 14; D: TRBD1; size: NA; J: TRBJ1-1; DNA: TGTGCCAGCATACAGGGGCGAGGTAACAGGGAAGCTTTCTTT; CDR3: CASIQGRGNREAFF
V: TRBV5-1; length: 14; D: TRBD2; size: many; J: TRBJ2-7; DNA: TGCGCCAGCTCCCAGGCGGGAGTTTACTACGAGCAGTACTTC; CDR3: CASSQAGVYYEQYF
V: TRBV11-1; length: 16; D: TRBD1; size: few; J: TRBJ2-5; DNA: TGTGCCAGCAGCTTAGTTTCCGGGACAGGGGGCGAGACCCAGTACTTC; CDR3: CASSLVSGTGGETQYF
V: TRBV7-8; length: 15; D: NA; size: NA; J: TRBJ1-1; DNA: TGTGCCAGCAGCTTATCCCGGGGTTGGGGCACTGAAGCTTTCTTT; CDR3: CASSLSRGWGTEAFF
V: TRBV5-1; length: 17; D: NA; size: NA; J: TRBJ1-1; DNA: TGCGCCAGCAGCGTGGCCCGGGCCGCCCAGGTGAACACTGAAGCTTTCTTT; CDR3: CASSVARAAQVNTEAFF
V: TRBV7-9; length: 15; D: NA; size: few; J: TRBJ1-2; DNA: TGTGCCAGCAGATCTGATGGGCAGAGTCTCTATGGCTACACCTTC; CDR3: CASRSDGQSLYGYTF
V: TRBV20-1; length: 13; D: NA; size: NA; J: TRBJ1-2; DNA: TGCAGTGCCTTACAGGGATCTAACTATGGCTACACCTTC; CDR3: CSALQGSNYGYTF
V: TRBV29-1; length: 18; D: TRBD2; size: NA; J: TRBJ2-7; DNA: TGCAGCGTTGTAGTGGGTTTGGTCACTAGCGGATACCCCTACGAGCAGTACTTC; CDR3: CSVVVGLVTSGYPYEQYF
V: TRBV4-1; length: 12; D: NA; size: few; J: TRBJ2-7; DNA: TGCGCCAGCAGCCATTCAAGTAGCGAGCAGTACTTC; CDR3: CASSHSSSEQYF